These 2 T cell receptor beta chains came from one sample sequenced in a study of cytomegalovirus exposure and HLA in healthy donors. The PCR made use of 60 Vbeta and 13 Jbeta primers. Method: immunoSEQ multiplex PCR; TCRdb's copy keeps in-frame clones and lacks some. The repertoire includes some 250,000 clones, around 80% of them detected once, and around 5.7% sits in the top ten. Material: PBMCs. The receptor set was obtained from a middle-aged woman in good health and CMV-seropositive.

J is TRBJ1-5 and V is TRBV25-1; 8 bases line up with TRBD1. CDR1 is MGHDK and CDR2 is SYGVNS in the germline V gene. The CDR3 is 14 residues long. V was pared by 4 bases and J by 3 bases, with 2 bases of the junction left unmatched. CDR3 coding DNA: TGTGCCAGCAGTGTGGGACAGGTCAATCAGCCCCAGCATTTT. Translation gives CASSVGQVNQPQHF.

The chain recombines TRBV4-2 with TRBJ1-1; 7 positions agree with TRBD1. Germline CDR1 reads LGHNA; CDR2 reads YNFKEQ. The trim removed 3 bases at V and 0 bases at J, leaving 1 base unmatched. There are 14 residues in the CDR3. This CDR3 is CASSQGQMNTEAFF. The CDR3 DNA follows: TGTGCCAGCAGCCAGGGACAGATGAACACTGAAGCTTTCTTT.